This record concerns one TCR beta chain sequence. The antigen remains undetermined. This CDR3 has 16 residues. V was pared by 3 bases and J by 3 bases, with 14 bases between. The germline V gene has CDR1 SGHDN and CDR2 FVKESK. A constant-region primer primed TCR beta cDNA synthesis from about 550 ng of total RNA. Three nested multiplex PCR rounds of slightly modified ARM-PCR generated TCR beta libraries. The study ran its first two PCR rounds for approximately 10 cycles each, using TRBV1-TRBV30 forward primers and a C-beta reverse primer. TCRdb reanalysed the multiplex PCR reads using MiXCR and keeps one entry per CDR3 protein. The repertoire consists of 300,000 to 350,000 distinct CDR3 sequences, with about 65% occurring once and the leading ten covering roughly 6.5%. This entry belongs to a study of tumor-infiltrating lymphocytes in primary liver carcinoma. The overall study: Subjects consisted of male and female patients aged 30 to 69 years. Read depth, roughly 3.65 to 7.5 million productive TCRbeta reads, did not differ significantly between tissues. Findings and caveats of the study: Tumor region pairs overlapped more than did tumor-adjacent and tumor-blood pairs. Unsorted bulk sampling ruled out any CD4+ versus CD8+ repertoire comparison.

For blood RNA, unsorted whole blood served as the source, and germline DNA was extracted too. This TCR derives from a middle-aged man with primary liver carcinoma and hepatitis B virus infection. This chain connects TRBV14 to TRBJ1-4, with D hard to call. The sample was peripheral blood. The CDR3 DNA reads TGTGCCAGCAGCCAGAGTCTCAGTTTCCCTAATGAAAAACTGTTTTTT. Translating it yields CASSQSLSFPNEKLFF.